The table lists the clone carrying this T cell receptor beta chain with many counts. Its cognate antigen is unknown. The data were taken from a study of T cells in Graves' hyperthyroidism and ophthalmopathy. Study-level results: The model forecast ophthalmopathy, anticipating it by a median roughly 6 months before onset. Ophthalmopathy stood apart from stable hyperthyroidism in a 13 V-J model.

TCR beta CDR3 regions were amplified from RNA. The HTBI primer set was used in a first-round RT-PCR of the TCR CDR3. TCRdb reanalysed the multiplex PCR reads using MiXCR and keeps one entry per CDR3 protein. The sample has under 350,000 distinct CDR3 sequences, 20% to 25% seen once; the top ten hold about 50%. CDR3 size: 13 residues. Germline loops: CDR1 MDHEN, CDR2 SYDVKM. With 7 bases removed from V and 9 bases from J, the gap between germline ends came to 13 bases. An absence of ophthalmopathy progression within 18 months meant stable Graves' hyperthyroidism. Material: blood. The chain has TRBV28 and TRBJ1-6; D uncertain. The origin of this receptor is a woman in her forties or fifties with Graves' hyperthyroidism. Written as DNA, the CDR3 is TGTGCCAGCAACGGCAGGCGGGGTTCACCCCTCCACTTT. As protein: CASNGRRGSPLHF.